Reported below is one T cell receptor beta chain. No antigen is known for it. The sorting of each CD8+ T cell subset was done in triplicate, at some 300,000 cells each. The source of the sample is a study of CXCR3-negative and CXCR3-positive naive CD8 T cells. TRB cDNA was prepared as libraries by UMI-labeled 5' RACE. TCRdb re-called the 5' RACE reads and gives one entry per CDR3 protein, without DNA. The record lists more than 45,000 distinct CDR3 sequences, of which the ten most abundant hold 15%. The germline V gene encodes CDR1 DFQATT and CDR2 SNEGSKA (reference sequence). This CDR3 comprises 15 residues. Study-wide points: Memory CD8+ T cell repertoires were far less diverse than both naive subsets. Naive CXCR3-positive and CXCR3-negative cells shared similar TRBV-TRBJ usage, unlike memory cells.

The origin of this receptor is a human donor in good health. Some clones in this sample may be carry-over from other donors' samples. The chain links TRBV20-1 to TRBJ2-1; there is no DNA to check the TCRdb D call of TRBD1. The material sequenced was memory CD8+ T cells from blood. The CDR3 sequence: CSARVGTGDYNEQFF.